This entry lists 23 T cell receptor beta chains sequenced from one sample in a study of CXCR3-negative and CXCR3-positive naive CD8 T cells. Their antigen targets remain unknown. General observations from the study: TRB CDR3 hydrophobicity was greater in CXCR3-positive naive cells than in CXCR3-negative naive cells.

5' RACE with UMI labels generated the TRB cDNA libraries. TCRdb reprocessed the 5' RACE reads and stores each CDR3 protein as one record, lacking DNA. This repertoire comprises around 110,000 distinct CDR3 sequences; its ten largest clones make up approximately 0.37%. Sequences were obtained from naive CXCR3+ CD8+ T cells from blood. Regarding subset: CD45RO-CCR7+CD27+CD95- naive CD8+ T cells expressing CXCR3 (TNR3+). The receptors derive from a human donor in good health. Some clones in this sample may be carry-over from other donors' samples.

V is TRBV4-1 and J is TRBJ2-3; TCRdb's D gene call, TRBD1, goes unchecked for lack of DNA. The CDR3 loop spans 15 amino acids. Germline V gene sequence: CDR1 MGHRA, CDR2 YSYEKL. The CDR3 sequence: CASSRQGLSTDTQYF.

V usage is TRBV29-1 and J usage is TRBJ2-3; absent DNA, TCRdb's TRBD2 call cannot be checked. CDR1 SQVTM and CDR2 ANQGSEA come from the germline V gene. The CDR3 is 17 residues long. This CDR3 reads CSVDGLSSGRIWDTQYF.

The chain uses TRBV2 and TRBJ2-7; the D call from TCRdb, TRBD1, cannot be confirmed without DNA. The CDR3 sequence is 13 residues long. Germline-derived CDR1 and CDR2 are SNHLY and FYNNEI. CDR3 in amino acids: CAGGTGQTYEQYF.

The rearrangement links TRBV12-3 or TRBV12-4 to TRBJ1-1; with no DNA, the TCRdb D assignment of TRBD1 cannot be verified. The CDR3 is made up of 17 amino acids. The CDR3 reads CASSLLGTGPLNTEAFF.

CDR3: CAWSTLHTDTQYF. The chain combines TRBV30 with TRBJ2-3. Germline V lookup: CDR1 GTSNPN, CDR2 SVGIG (reference sequence). CDR3 length equals 13 residues.

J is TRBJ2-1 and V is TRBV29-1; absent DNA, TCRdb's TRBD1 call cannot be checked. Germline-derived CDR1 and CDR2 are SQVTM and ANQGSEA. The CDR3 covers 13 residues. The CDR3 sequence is CSVEVQGSVEQFF.

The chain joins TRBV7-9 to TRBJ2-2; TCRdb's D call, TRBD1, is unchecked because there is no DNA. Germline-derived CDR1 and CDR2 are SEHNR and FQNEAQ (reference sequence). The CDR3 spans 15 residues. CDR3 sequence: CASSFGTVDTGELFF.

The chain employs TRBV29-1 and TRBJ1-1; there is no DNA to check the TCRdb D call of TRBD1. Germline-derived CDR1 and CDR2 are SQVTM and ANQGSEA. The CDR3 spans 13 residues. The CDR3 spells CSALGVSDTEAFF.

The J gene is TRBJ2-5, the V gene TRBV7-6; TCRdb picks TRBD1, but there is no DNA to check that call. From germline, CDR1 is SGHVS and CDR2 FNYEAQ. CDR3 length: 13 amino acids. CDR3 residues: CASSHEDSLDQYF. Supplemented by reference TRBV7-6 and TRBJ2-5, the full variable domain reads GAGVSQSPRYKVTKRGQDVALRCDPISGHVSLYWYRQALGQGPEFLTYFNYEAQQDKSGLPNDRFSAERPEGSISTLTIQRTEQRDSAMYRCASSHEDSLDQYFGPGTRLLVL.

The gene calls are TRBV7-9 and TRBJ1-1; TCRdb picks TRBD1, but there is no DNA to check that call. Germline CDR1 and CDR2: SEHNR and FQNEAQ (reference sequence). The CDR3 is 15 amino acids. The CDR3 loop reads CASRGGTGVNTEAFF.

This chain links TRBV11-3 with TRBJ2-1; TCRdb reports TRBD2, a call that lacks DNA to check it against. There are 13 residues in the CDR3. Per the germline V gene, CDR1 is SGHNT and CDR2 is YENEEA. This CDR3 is CASSLDRESLQFF.

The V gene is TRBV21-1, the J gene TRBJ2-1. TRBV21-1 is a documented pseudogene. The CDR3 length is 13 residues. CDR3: CAREETVLNEQFF.

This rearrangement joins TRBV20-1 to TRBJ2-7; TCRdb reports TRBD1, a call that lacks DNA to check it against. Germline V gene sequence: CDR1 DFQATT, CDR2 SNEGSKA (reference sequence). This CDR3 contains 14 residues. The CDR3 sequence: CSASRGQNPYEQYF.

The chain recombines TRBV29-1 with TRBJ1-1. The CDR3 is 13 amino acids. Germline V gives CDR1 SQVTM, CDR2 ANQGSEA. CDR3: CSVELGSRTEAFF.

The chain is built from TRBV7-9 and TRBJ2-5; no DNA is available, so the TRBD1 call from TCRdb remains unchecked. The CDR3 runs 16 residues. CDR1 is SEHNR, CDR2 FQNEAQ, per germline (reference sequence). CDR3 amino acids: CASSLATGTAQETQYF.

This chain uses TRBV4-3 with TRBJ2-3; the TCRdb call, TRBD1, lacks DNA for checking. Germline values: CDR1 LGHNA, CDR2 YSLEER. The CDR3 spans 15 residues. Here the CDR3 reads CASSQDKSAYDTQYF.

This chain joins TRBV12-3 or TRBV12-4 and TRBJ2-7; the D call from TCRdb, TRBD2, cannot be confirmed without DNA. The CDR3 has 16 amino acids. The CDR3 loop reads CASSLMPSGRDYEQYF.

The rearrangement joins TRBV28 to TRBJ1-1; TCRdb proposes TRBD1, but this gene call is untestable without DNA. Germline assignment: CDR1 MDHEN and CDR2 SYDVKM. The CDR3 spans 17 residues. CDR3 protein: CASSLPLTGTGDTEAFF.

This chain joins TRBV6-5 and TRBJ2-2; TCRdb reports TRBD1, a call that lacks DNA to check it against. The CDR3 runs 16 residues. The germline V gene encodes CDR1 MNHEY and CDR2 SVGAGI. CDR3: CASSYSREANTGELFF.

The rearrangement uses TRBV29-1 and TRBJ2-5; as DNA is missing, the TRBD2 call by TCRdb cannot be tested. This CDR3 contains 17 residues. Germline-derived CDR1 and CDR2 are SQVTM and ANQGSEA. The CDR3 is CSVIGGVSGMVSETQYF. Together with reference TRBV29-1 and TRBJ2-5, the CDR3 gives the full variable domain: SAVISQKPSRDICQRGTSLTIQCQVDSQVTMMFWYRQQPGQSLTLIATANQGSEATYESGFVIDKFPISRPNLTFSTLTVSNMSPEDSSIYLCSVIGGVSGMVSETQYFGPGTRLLVL.

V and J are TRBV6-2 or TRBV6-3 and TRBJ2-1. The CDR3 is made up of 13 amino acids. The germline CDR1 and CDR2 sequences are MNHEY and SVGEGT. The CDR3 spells CASRSASYNEQFF.

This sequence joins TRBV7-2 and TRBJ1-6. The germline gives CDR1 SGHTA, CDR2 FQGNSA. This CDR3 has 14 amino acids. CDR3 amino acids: CASSYVAGDPDLHF.

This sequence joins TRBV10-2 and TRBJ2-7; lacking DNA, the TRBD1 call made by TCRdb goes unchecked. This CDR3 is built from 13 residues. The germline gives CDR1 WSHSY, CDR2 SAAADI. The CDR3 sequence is CANRQGEVGEQYF.